The present T cell receptor beta chain was sequenced within a study of T cell changes during pregnancy in multiple sclerosis. There are a few counts of this clone. CDR1 is SGHRS, CDR2 YFSETQ, per germline. Trimming took off 0 bases at V and 0 bases at J, with 7 bases between the two ends. The CDR3 loop spans 15 amino acids. The protocol was immunoSEQ multiplex PCR, while the TCRdb copy is restricted to in-frame clones and leaves out a portion. This table has around 35,000 clones, about 90% appearing once. V and J are TRBV5-1 and TRBJ2-4; no definite D call. The sample consisted of CD8+ T cells from peripheral blood mononuclear cells, taken after pregnancy. The receptor comes from a female donor with multiple sclerosis, enrolled in a pregnancy study. This chain's CDR3 is CASSLGNLAKNIQYF. Written as DNA, the CDR3 is TGCGCCAGCAGCTTGGGAAACTTAGCCAAAAACATTCAGTACTTC.